The 3 T cell receptor beta chains reported below all come from one sample, sequenced in a study of T cell repertoires in cytomegalovirus infection. TCRdb re-derived calls from the reads in MiXCR, one entry per CDR3 protein. The sample includes roughly 630,000 distinct CDR3 sequences, more than 20% of them seen just once. The sequencing input was CD8+ T cells from PBMCs. These receptors all come from a human donor in good health (CMV status not recorded). Some clones in this sample may be carry-over from other donors' samples.

The sample holds a few counts of this clonotype. V and J are TRBV11-2 and TRBJ2-3; weak D call: TRBD1 (5 bases). This CDR3 is built from 14 residues. V gave up 1 base and J gave up 6 bases, with 11 bases separating them. Germline lookup yields CDR1 SGHAT and CDR2 FQNNGV. The CDR3 nucleotides read TGTGCCAGCAGCTTAGCATCGCAGGGTGATACGCAGTATTTT. Translated, it gives CASSLASQGDTQYF.

This clonotype was detected ten times or more. This chain joins TRBV7-2 and TRBJ2-7, with D perhaps assigned TRBD1 or TRBD2 (5 bases each). The CDR3 is made up of 15 amino acids. Germline V gene sequence: CDR1 SGHTA, CDR2 FQGNSA. V was shortened by 1 base and J by 3 bases, with 13 bases between the two germline ends. The CDR3, as DNA: TGTGCCAGCAGCTTAGGGGGCCGGAGCGGCTACGAGCAGTACTTC. Translated: CASSLGGRSGYEQYF.

Ten or more counts support this clonotype. This chain links TRBV7-2 with TRBJ2-5; D gene uncertain. Deletions cut 6 bases from V and 2 bases from J, with 16 bases between. The germline CDR1 and CDR2 sequences are SGHTA and FQGNSA. CDR3 size: 15 residues. The CDR3 loop is CASREDSAPQETQYF. In DNA, the CDR3 is TGTGCCAGCAGGGAAGACTCCGCCCCGCAAGAGACCCAGTACTTC.